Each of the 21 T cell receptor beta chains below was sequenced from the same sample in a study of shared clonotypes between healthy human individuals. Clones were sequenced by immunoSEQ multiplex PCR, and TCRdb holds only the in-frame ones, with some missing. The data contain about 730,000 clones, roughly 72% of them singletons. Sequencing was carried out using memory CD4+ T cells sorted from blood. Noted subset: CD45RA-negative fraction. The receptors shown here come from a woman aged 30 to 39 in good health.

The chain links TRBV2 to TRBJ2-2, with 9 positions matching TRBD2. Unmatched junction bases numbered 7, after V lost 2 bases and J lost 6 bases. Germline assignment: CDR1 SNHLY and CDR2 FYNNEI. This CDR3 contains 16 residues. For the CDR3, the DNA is TGTGCCAGCAGTGAAAGGGCGGGAGGGCCCTCCGGGGAGCTGTTTTTT. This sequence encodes CASSERAGGPSGELFF.

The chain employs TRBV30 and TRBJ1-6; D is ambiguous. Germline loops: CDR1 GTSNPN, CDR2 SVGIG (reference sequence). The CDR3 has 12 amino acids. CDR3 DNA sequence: TGTGCATGGGCCGGGGTCGGGTCACCCCTCCACTTT. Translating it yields CAWAGVGSPLHF. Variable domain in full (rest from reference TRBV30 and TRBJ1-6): SQTIHQWPATLVQPVGSPLSLECTVEGTSNPNLYWYRQAAGRGLQLLFYSVGIGQISSEVPQNLSASRPQDRQFILSSKKLLLSDSGFYLCAWAGVGSPLHFGNGTRLTVT.

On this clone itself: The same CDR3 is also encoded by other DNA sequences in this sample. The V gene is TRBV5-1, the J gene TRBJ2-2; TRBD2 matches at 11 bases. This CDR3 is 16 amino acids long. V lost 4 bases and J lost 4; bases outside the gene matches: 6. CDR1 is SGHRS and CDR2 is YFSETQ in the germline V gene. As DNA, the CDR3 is TGCGCCAGCAGCCGATTAGCGGGAGGGAGCACCGGGGAGCTGTTTTTT. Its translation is CASSRLAGGSTGELFF.

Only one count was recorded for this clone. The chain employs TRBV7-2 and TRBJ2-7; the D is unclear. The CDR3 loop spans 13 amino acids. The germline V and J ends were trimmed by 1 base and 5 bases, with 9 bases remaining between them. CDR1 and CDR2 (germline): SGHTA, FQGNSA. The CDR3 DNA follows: TGTGCCAGCAGCTTAGGCTGGCAAAACGAGCAGTACTTC. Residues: CASSLGWQNEQYF.

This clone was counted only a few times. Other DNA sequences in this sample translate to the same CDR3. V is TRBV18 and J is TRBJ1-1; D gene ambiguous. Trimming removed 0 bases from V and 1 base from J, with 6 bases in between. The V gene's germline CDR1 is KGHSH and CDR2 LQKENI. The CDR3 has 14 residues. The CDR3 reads CASSPPSGNTEAFF. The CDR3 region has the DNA TGTGCCAGCTCACCACCGTCAGGGAACACTGAAGCTTTCTTT. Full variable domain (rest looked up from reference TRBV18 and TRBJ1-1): NAGVMQNPRHLVRRRGQEARLRCSPMKGHSHVYWYRQLPEEGLKFMVYLQKENIIDESGMPKERFSAEFPKEGPSILRIQQVVRGDSAAYFCASSPPSGNTEAFFGQGTRLTVV.

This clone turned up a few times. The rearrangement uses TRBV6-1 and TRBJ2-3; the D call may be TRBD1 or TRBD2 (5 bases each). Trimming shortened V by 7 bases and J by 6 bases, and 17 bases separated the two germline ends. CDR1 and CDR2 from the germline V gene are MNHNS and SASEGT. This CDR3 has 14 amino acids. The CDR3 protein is CASNPTGRVDTQYF. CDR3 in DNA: TGTGCCAGCAATCCGACGGGACGGGTGGATACGCAGTATTTT.

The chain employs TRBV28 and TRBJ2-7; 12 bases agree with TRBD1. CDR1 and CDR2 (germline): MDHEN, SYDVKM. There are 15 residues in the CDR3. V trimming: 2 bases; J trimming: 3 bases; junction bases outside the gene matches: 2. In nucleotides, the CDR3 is TGTGCCAGCAGTTTAGGGACAGGGGGCTACTACGAGCAGTACTTC. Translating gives CASSLGTGGYYEQYF.

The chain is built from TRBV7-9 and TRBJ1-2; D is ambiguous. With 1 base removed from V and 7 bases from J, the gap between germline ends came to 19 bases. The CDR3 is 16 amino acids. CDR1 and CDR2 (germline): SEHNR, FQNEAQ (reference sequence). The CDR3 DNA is TGTGCCAGCAGCTTAGAGAACAGTTTGGGCGCCGGTGGCTACACCTTC. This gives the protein CASSLENSLGAGGYTF.

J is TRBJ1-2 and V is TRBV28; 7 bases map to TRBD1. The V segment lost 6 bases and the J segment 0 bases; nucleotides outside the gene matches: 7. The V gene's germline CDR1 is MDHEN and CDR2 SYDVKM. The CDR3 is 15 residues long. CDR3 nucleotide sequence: TGTGCCAGCAGCTACGGGACAGCTGCTAACTATGGCTACACCTTC. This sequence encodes CASSYGTAANYGYTF.

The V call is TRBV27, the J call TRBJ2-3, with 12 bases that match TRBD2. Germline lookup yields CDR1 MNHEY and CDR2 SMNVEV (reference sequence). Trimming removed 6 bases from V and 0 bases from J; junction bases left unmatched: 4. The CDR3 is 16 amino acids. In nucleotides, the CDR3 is TGTGCCAGCAGGGAACTAGCGGGAGGTAGCACAGATACGCAGTATTTT. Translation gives CASRELAGGSTDTQYF.

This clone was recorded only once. The CDR3 protein is CASSQGDRGLDEQYF. The CDR3 nucleotides are TGTGCCAGCAGCCAAGGGGACAGGGGGCTAGACGAGCAGTACTTC. The chain combines TRBV4-2 with TRBJ2-7; 12 bases match TRBD1. The CDR3 is 15 amino acids. Germline V gene sequence: CDR1 LGHNA, CDR2 YNFKEQ. J was trimmed by 5 bases and V by 1 base; bases with no gene match: 3.

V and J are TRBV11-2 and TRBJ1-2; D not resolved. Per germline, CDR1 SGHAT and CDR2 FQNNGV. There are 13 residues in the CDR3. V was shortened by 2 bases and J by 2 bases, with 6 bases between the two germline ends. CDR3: CASSLQENYGYTF. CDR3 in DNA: TGTGCCAGCAGCTTACAGGAGAACTATGGCTACACCTTC. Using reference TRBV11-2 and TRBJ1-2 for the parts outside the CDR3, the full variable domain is EAGVAQSPRYKIIEKRQSVAFWCNPISGHATLYWYQQILGQGPKLLIQFQNNGVVDDSQLPKDRFSAERLKGVDSTLKIQPAKLEDSAVYLCASSLQENYGYTFGSGTRLTVV.

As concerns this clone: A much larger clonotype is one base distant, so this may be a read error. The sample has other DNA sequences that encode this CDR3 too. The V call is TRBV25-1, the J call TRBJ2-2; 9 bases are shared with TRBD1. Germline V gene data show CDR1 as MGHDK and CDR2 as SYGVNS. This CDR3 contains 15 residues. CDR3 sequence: CASRATGGDTGELFF. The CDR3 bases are TGTGCCAGCAGAGCGACAGGGGGTGACACCGGAGAGCTGTTTTTT.

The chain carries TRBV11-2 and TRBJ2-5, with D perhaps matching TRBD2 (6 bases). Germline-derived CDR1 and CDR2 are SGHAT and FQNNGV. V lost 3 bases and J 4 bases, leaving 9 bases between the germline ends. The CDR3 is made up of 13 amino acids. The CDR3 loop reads CASSFAGIETQYF. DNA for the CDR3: TGTGCCAGCAGCTTTGCGGGGATAGAGACCCAGTACTTC.

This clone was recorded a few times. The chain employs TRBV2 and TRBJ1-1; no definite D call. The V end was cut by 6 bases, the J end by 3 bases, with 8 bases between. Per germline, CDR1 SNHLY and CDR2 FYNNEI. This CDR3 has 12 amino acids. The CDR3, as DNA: TGTGCCAGCAGCGGGGAGTACACTGAAGCTTTCTTT. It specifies CASSGEYTEAFF.

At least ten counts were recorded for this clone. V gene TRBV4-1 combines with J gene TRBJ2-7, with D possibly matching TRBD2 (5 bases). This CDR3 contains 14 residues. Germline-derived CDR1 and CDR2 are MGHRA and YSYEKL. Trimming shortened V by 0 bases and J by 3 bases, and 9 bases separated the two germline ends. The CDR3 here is CASSQETGNYEQYF. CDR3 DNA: TGCGCCAGCAGCCAAGAGACGGGGAACTACGAGCAGTACTTC.

The CDR3 sequence is CATSFAGTDTQYF. The CDR3 coding sequence is TGTGCCACCAGCTTCGCCGGAACAGATACGCAGTATTTT. The chain joins TRBV15 to TRBJ2-3; D is uncertain. V lost 5 bases, J lost 3 bases, and 9 bases lay in between. Germline assignment: CDR1 LNHNV and CDR2 YYDKDF (reference sequence). The CDR3 is made up of 13 amino acids.

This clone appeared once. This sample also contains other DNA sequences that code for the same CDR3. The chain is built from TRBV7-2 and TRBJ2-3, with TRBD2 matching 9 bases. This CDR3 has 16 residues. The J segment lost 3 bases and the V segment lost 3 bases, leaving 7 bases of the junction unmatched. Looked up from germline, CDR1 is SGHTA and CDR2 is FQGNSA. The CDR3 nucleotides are TGTGCCAGCAGCTTGGGTAGCGGGAGCTTGACAGATACGCAGTATTTT. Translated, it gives CASSLGSGSLTDTQYF.

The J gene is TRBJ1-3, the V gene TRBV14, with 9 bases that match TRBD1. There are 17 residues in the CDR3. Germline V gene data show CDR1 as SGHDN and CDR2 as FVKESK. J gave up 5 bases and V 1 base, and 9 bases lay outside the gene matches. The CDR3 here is CASSQAGYRGRRNTIYF. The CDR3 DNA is TGTGCCAGCAGCCAAGCTGGCTACAGGGGGCGGAGAAACACCATATATTTT. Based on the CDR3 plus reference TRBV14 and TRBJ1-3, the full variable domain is EAGVTQFPSHSVIEKGQTVTLRCDPISGHDNLYWYRRVMGKEIKFLLHFVKESKQDESGMPNNRFLAERTGGTYSTLKVQPAELEDSGVYFCASSQAGYRGRRNTIYFGEGSWLTVV.

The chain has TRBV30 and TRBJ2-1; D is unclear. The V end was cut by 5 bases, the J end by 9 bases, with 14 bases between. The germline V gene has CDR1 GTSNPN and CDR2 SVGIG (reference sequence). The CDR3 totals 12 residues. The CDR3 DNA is TGTGCCTGGGGCCCCACCTCGCGTGAGCAGTTCTTC. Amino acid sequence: CAWGPTSREQFF.

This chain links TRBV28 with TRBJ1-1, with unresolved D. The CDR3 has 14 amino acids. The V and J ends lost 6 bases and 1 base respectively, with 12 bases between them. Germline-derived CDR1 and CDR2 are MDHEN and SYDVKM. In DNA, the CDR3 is TGTGCCAGCAGCTCACCCCCAGGGAACACTGAAGCTTTCTTT. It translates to CASSSPPGNTEAFF.